One and the same sample provided the 20 T cell receptor beta chains below, sequenced in a study of shared clonotypes between healthy human individuals. TCRdb keeps only in-frame clones here, not all; method: immunoSEQ multiplex PCR. The table lists under 550,000 clones, 90% to 96% of them singletons, with approximately 0.06% in the top ten. Sequenced input: naive CD4+ T cells sorted from blood. The subset is: CD45RA+ positively selected. These receptors were taken from a woman aged 25 to 45 in good health.

The J gene is TRBJ1-2, the V gene TRBV6-6; D ambiguous. Trimming left V 6 bases short and J 2 bases short, with 4 bases between. CDR3 length: 11 residues. Germline V gene sequence: CDR1 MNHNY, CDR2 SVGAGI (reference sequence). The CDR3 loop reads CASSDNYGYTF. The CDR3 DNA reads as TGTGCCAGCAGCGACAACTATGGCTACACCTTC.

The chain recombines TRBV6-5 with TRBJ1-5; no firm D call. The CDR3 totals 13 residues. V was pared by 6 bases and J by 0 bases, with 6 bases between. CDR1 and CDR2 from the germline V gene are MNHEY and SVGAGI. The CDR3 DNA reads TGTGCCAGCAGGTGGGATAGCAATCAGCCCCAGCATTTT. This codes for CASRWDSNQPQHF.

This chain joins TRBV5-6 and TRBJ2-1, with 8 bases that match TRBD2. V lost 3 bases to trimming and J lost 4 bases; unmatched junction nucleotides: 9. Germline CDR1 is SGHDT and CDR2 is YYEEEE. CDR3 length: 16 amino acids. The CDR3 sequence is CASSWSILAEYNEQFF. CDR3 DNA sequence: TGTGCCAGCAGCTGGTCCATACTAGCGGAATACAATGAGCAGTTCTTC.

The chain is built from TRBV5-1 and TRBJ2-5; a possible D gene is TRBD1 (6 bases). The J call is in doubt because the DNA end fits TRBJ2-7 better. There are 14 residues in the CDR3. From germline, CDR1 is SGHRS and CDR2 YFSETQ. CDR3 sequence reads: CASRPRGSAGEQYF. The CDR3 DNA reads TGCGCCAGCCGGCCGAGGGGGAGCGCGGGCGAGCAGTACTTC.

This clone appeared once. V gene TRBV4-1 combines with J gene TRBJ2-1; 11 nucleotides match TRBD2. The V and J ends lost 1 base and 3 bases, in that order; junction bases with no gene match: 8. CDR3 length: 18 amino acids. The V gene's germline CDR1 is MGHRA and CDR2 YSYEKL. The CDR3 protein is CASSQVISGREIYNEQFF. The CDR3 DNA is TGCGCCAGCAGCCAAGTTATTAGCGGGAGGGAAATCTACAATGAGCAGTTCTTC.

The rearrangement joins TRBV5-4 to TRBJ2-6; no clear D gene. This CDR3 has 15 residues. The V gene lost 1 base and the J gene lost 4 bases, with 9 bases spanning the gap. The germline V gene encodes CDR1 SGHNT and CDR2 YYREEE (reference sequence). The CDR3 protein is CASSLYISGANVLTF. The DNA of the CDR3 is TGTGCCAGCAGCTTGTATATTTCCGGGGCCAACGTCCTGACTTTC.

This chain links TRBV19 with TRBJ1-1; no firm D call. Trimming took off 1 base at V and 3 bases at J, with 9 bases between the two ends. The germline gives CDR1 LNHDA, CDR2 SQIVND (reference sequence). The CDR3 length is 14 residues. Written as DNA, the CDR3 is TGTGCCAGTAGTATAGCGGGGTGGGACACTGAAGCTTTCTTT. It encodes CASSIAGWDTEAFF.

The genes are TRBV14 and TRBJ2-1, with 8 bases identical to TRBD2. In germline, CDR1 is SGHDN, CDR2 FVKESK. After removal of 0 bases from V and 3 bases from J, the junction contained 7 bases not matched to a gene. There are 17 residues in the CDR3. CDR3 coding DNA: TGTGCCAGCAGCCAAGATCTGGGTAGCGGGATCTACAATGAGCAGTTCTTC. Translation gives CASSQDLGSGIYNEQFF.

The rearrangement joins TRBV28 to TRBJ1-5, with a weak D call TRBD1 (6 bases). The CDR3 runs to 14 residues. V was shortened by 4 bases and J by 7 bases, with 14 bases between the two germline ends. Germline V gene lookup returns CDR1 MDHEN and CDR2 SYDVKM. Written as DNA, the CDR3 is TGTGCCAGCAGTTGGCTCAGGGGCGACCAGCCCCAGCATTTT. This encodes CASSWLRGDQPQHF.

The rearrangement links TRBV28 to TRBJ2-7, with D maybe TRBD1 (6 bases). V was shortened by 3 bases and J by 1 base, with 16 bases between the two germline ends. CDR3 length equals 16 residues. The V gene's germline CDR1 is MDHEN and CDR2 SYDVKM. The CDR3 nucleotides are TGTGCCAGCAGTTTCCTCCAGGGGTCGAAATCCTACGAGCAGTACTTC. This translates into CASSFLQGSKSYEQYF.

The chain combines TRBV7-9 with TRBJ2-2; D is ambiguous. There are 14 residues in the CDR3. The germline CDR1 and CDR2 sequences are SEHNR and FQNEAQ (reference sequence). Trimming took 2 bases from V and 0 from J, leaving 4 bases between them. For the CDR3, the DNA is TGTGCCAGCAGCTTACGCGCGAACACCGGGGAGCTGTTTTTT. The encoded protein is CASSLRANTGELFF.

The genes are TRBV11-2 and TRBJ2-3; perhaps D is TRBD1 or TRBD2 (5 bases each). The CDR3 totals 15 residues. V was clipped by 2 bases and J by 3 bases, with 12 bases between them. The germline V gene encodes CDR1 SGHAT and CDR2 FQNNGV. The CDR3: CASSLWGSETDTQYF. The CDR3 DNA reads TGTGCCAGCAGCTTATGGGGGAGCGAAACAGATACGCAGTATTTT.

This chain links TRBV27 with TRBJ2-5; D is unclear. V was clipped by 2 bases and J by 2 bases, with 9 bases between them. The CDR3 is 14 residues long. Germline V gives CDR1 MNHEY, CDR2 SMNVEV (reference sequence). DNA for the CDR3: TGTGCCAGCAGTTTAAGGGCCAATCAAGAGACCCAGTACTTC. It codes for CASSLRANQETQYF.

For this clone: The identical CDR3 is also encoded by other nucleotide sequences in the sample. This chain joins TRBV28 and TRBJ1-1, with D hard to call. V gave up 2 bases and J gave up 1 base, with 5 bases separating them. The CDR3 consists of 13 residues. CDR1 MDHEN and CDR2 SYDVKM come from the germline V gene. The CDR3 is CASSLPRNTEAFF. CDR3 nucleotide sequence: TGTGCCAGCAGTTTACCCAGGAACACTGAAGCTTTCTTT.

The V call is TRBV4-1, the J call TRBJ2-1; possible D gene TRBD2, 5 bases. Per germline, CDR1 MGHRA and CDR2 YSYEKL. The CDR3 is 14 amino acids. Trimming left V 0 bases short and J 5 bases short, with 8 bases between. The CDR3 is CASSQDRENNEQFF. The DNA of the CDR3 is TGCGCCAGCAGCCAAGATCGGGAAAACAATGAGCAGTTCTTC.

This clone was seen only once. The chain recombines TRBV7-9 with TRBJ2-5, with D perhaps matching TRBD2 (5 bases). Germline loops: CDR1 SEHNR, CDR2 FQNEAQ (reference sequence). CDR3 size: 14 residues. V was shortened by 7 bases and J by 0 bases, with 12 bases between the two germline ends. Here the CDR3 DNA reads TGTGCCAGCACCTCGGAGACTAACCAAGAGACCCAGTACTTC. Translated, it gives CASTSETNQETQYF.

The chain couples TRBV20-1 to TRBJ2-4; D not resolved. The CDR3 length is 11 residues. Germline lookup yields CDR1 DFQATT and CDR2 SNEGSKA (reference sequence). The V end was cut by 6 bases, the J end by 5 bases, with 8 bases between. CDR3 DNA: TGCAGTGCGAGACTGCAAAACATTCAGTACTTC. This codes for CSARLQNIQYF.

The rearrangement joins TRBV11-2 to TRBJ2-2; D gene ambiguous. Germline loops: CDR1 SGHAT, CDR2 FQNNGV. The CDR3 sequence is 12 residues long. With 4 bases removed from V and 6 bases from J, the gap between germline ends came to 6 bases. CDR3 DNA sequence: TGTGCCAGCAGCTCCCTAGCCGGGGAGCTGTTTTTT. Encoded protein: CASSSLAGELFF.

Concerning this clone itself: In the same sample, other DNA sequences code for this CDR3. This rearrangement joins TRBV6-6 to TRBJ1-1; D is possibly TRBD1 (5 bases). Germline V gene sequence: CDR1 MNHNY, CDR2 SVGAGI (reference sequence). The CDR3 runs to 15 residues. The V end lost 0 bases, the J end lost 1 base, and 9 bases lay between the germline ends. CDR3 residues: CASSYSRRGNTEAFF. In DNA form, the CDR3 reads TGTGCCAGCAGTTACTCGAGAAGGGGGAACACTGAAGCTTTCTTT.

The gene calls are TRBV5-6 and TRBJ1-4; tentatively, D is TRBD1 (6 bases). The ends were cut back, 0 bases at V and 6 bases at J, with 21 bases in the middle. Germline loops: CDR1 SGHDT, CDR2 YYEEEE. The CDR3 runs to 18 residues. The chain's CDR3 is CASSLVRGQSGRHEKLFF. The CDR3, as DNA: TGTGCCAGCAGCTTGGTGCGGGGGCAATCGGGGAGACATGAAAAACTGTTTTTT.